This TCR beta chain derives from a study of CD8 T cells in Susac syndrome. The RNA input was roughly 0.45 to 1 ug, and it was reverse transcribed with random hexamers. Across 54 Vbeta and 13 Jbeta, immunoSEQ multiplex PCR amplified TCR beta CDR3. A single record per CDR3 protein comes from TCRdb applying MiXCR to the immunoSEQ multiplex PCR reads. The repertoire holds approximately 270,000 distinct CDR3 sequences, with just under 95% as singletons. This clonotype was seen more than once but under ten times. CDR1 LGHNA and CDR2 YNFKEQ come from the germline V gene. This CDR3 has 16 residues. V was trimmed by 1 base and J by 1 base, leaving 13 bases between them. CD8+ and CD4+ T cells circulating in blood were sequenced for TCR beta. Bulk CD8+ and CD4+ cells came from magnetic negative isolation; CD8+ TEMRA by FACS.

Sequences were obtained from CD4+ T cells from PBMCs. The chain has TRBV4-2 and TRBJ1-1, with D perhaps TRBD1 (6 bases). The sequence came from a human donor with multiple sclerosis. CDR3 bases: TGTGCCAGCAGCCAAGGGGGGGGCGGATCGAACACTGAAGCTTTCTTT. Translating gives CASSQGGGGSNTEAFF.